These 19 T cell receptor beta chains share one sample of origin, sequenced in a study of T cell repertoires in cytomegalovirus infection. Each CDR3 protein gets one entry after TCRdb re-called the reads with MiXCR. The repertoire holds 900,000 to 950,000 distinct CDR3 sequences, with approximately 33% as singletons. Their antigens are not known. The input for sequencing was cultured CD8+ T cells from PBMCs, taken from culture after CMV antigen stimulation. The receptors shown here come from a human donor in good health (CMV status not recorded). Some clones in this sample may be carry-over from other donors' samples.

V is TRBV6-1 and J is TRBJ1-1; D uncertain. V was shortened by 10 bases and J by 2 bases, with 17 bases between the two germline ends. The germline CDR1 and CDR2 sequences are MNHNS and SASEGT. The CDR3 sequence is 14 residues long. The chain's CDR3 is CATSPLGRNTEAFF. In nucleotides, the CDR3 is TGTGCCACCTCTCCTCTTGGTAGAAACACTGAAGCTTTCTTT.

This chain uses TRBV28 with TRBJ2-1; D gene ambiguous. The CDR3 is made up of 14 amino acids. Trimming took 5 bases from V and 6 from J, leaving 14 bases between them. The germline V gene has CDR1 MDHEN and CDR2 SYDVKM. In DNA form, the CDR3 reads TGTGCCAGCAGTCCAGATTTACGGTTCAATGAGCAGTTCTTC. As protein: CASSPDLRFNEQFF.

The chain's CDR3 is CASALGQGYSTGELFF. CDR3 DNA sequence: TGTGCCAGCGCCCTTGGACAGGGCTACTCCACCGGGGAGCTGTTTTTT. This sequence joins TRBV12-3 or TRBV12-4 and TRBJ2-2; TRBD1 matches at 8 bases. The V gene end was trimmed by 8 bases and the J gene end by 4 bases; junction bases not matched to a gene: 12. The CDR3 is 16 amino acids.

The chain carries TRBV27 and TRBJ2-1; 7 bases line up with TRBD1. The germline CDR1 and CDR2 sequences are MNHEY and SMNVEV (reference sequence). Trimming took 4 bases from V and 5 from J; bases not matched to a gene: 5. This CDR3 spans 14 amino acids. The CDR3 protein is CASSSGQGDNEQFF. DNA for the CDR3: TGTGCCAGCAGTTCGGGGCAGGGGGACAATGAGCAGTTCTTC.

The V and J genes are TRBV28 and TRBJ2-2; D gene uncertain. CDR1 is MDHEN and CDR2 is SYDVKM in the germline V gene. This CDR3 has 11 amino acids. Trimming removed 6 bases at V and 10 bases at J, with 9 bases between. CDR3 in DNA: TGTGCCAGCAGCTTAAGTGAGGAGCTGTTTTTT. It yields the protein CASSLSEELFF.

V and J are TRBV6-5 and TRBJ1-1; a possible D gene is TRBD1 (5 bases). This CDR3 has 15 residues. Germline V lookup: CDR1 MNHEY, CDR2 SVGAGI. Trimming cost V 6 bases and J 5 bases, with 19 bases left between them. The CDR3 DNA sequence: TGTGCCAGCAGATCCTATCTCATCGGGGGGACTGAAGCTTTCTTT. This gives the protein CASRSYLIGGTEAFF.

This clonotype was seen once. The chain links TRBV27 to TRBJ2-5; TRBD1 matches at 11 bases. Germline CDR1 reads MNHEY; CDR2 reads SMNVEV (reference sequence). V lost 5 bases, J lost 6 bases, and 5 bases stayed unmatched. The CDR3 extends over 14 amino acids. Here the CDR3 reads CASSTWTGGQTQYF. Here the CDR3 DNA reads TGTGCCAGCAGTACCTGGACAGGGGGCCAGACCCAGTACTTC.

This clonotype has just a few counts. The CDR3 bases are TGTGCCAGCAGCCAGACAGGGATCGAGCAGTACTTC. As protein: CASSQTGIEQYF. This chain connects TRBV6-6 to TRBJ2-7, with 7 nucleotides matching TRBD1. Germline assignment: CDR1 MNHNY and CDR2 SVGAGI (reference sequence). V lost 6 bases, J lost 6 bases, and 5 bases stayed unmatched. This CDR3 spans 12 amino acids.

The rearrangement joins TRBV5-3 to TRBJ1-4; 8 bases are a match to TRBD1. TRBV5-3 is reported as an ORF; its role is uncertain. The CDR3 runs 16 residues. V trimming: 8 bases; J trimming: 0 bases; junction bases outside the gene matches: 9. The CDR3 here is CASSLQGAATNEKLFF. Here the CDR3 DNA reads TGTGCCAGCAGCCTCCAGGGGGCCGCAACTAATGAAAAACTGTTTTTT.

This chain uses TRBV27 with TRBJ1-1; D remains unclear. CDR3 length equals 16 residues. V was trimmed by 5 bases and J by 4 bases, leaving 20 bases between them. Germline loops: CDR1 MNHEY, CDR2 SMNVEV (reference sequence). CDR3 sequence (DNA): TGTGCCAGCAGTAAGACCCGAAAGGCCTTGGGCACTGAAGCTTTCTTT. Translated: CASSKTRKALGTEAFF.

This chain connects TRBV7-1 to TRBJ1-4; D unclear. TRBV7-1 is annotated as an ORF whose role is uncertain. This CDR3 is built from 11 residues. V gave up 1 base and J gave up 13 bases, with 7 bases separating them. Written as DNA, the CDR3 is TGTGCCAGCAGCTCAGGAGCCAGACTGTTTTTT. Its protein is CASSSGARLFF.

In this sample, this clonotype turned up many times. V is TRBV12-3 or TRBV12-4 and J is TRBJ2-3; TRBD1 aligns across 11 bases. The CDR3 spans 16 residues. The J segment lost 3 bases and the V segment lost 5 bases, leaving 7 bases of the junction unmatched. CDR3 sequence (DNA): TGTGCCAGCAGTCCGCGGGACAGGGGGATGACAGATACGCAGTATTTT. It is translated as CASSPRDRGMTDTQYF.

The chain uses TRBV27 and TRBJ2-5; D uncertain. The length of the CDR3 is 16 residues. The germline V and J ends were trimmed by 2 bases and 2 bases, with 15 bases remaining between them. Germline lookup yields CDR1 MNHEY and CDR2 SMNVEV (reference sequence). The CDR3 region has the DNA TGTGCCAGCAGTTTAATCGACGGCCAGATTCAAGAGACCCAGTACTTC. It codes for CASSLIDGQIQETQYF.

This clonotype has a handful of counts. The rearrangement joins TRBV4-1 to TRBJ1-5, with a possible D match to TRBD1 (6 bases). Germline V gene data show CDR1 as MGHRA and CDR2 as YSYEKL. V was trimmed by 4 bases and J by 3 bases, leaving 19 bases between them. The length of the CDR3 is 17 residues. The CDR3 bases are TGCGCCAGCAGCCTATACAGGGATGGTCGAGACAATCAGCCCCAGCATTTT. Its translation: CASSLYRDGRDNQPQHF.

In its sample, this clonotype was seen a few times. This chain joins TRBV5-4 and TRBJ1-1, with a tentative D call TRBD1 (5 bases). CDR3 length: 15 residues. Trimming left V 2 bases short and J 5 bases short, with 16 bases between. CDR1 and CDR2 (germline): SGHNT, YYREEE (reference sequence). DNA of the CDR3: TGTGCCAGCAGCTTCGCTTCGGGGGGTGGGACTGAAGCTTTCTTT. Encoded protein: CASSFASGGGTEAFF.

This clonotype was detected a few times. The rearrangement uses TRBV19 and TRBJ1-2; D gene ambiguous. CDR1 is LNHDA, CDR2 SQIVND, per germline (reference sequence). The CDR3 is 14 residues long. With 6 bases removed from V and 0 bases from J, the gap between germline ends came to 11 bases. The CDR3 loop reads CASSSGRPNYGYTF. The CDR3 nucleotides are TGTGCCAGTAGCTCCGGGCGTCCTAACTATGGCTACACCTTC.

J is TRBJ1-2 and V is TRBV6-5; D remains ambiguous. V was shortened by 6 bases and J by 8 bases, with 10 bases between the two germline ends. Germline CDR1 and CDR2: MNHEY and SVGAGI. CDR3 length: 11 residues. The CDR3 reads CASSPGVGYTF. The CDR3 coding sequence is TGTGCCAGCAGCCCGGGAGTCGGCTACACCTTC.

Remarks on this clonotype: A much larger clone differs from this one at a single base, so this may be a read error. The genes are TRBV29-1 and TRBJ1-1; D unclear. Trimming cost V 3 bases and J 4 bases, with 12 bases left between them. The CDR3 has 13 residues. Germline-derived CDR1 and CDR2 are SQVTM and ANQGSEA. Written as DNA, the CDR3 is TGCAGCGTTGAGGTAGGAGTGAGCACTGAAGCTTTCTTT. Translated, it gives CSVEVGVSTEAFF.

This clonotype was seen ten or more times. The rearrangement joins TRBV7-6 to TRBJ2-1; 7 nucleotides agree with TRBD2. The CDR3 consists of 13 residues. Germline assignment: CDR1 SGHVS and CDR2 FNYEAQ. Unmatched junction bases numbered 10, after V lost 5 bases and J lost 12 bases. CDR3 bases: TGTGCCAGCAGCACAGCTGGGGGGGTATGGCAGTTCTTC. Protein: CASSTAGGVWQFF.